This T cell receptor beta chain emerged from a study of shared clonotypes between healthy human individuals. Turning to this clone: Antigen: not known.

The naive CD8 subset, CD45RO-negative cells positively selected for CCR7, excluded terminally differentiated effector memory CD45RA+ cells. Here immunoSEQ multiplex PCR was the method, and the copy in TCRdb shows in-frame clones only, minus some. The data hold some 2,100,000 clones, with under 95% observed a single time. Study outcomes and limitations: Four donors held roughly 5% of naive CD4 clonotypes in common. How much donors shared clonotypes was expected to be affected by sequencing depth.

This receptor was obtained from a man aged 18 to 30 in good health. Some clones in this sample may be carry-over from other donors' samples. The sample comprised naive CD8+ T cells from PBMCs.

The CDR3 loop is CATSRDEGSEVYNEQFF. The CDR3 DNA reads as TGTGCCACCAGCAGAGATGAGGGTAGCGAGGTCTACAATGAGCAGTTCTTC. This sequence joins TRBV15 and TRBJ2-1; the D gene is possibly TRBD2 (5 bases). CDR3 length equals 17 residues. Germline loops: CDR1 LNHNV, CDR2 YYDKDF (reference sequence). The V and J ends lost 0 bases and 3 bases respectively, with 15 bases between them.